This passage covers 31 T cell receptor beta chains from one sample sequenced in a study of blood T cell repertoires in COVID-19. Repertoires were generated with immunoSEQ multiplex PCR, while TCRdb's copy carries only in-frame clones and drops some. The table has approximately 290,000 clones, roughly 90% seen once. Sequencing input: peripheral blood. These receptor sequences come from a man under 40 with acute or convalescent COVID-19.

This clone has a handful of counts. The V call is TRBV21-1, the J call TRBJ1-5; TRBD1, the table's D call, was not compared with the DNA. TRBV21-1 is listed as a pseudogene. There are 12 residues in the CDR3. CDR3 sequence reads: CASSTGNQPQHF. The CDR3 nucleotides read TGTGCCAGCAGCACAGGGAATCAGCCCCAGCATTTT.

This clone was found a few times. The chain uses TRBV3-1 (or the pseudogene TRBV3-2) and TRBJ1-4, with TRBD1 matching 8 bases. The CDR3 spans 15 residues. CDR1 is LGHDT, CDR2 YNNKEL, per germline (reference sequence). The V and J ends lost 7 bases and 8 bases, in that order; junction bases with no gene match: 12. This chain's CDR3 is CASTPRQGTGEKLFF. CDR3 coding DNA: TGTGCCAGCACCCCGAGACAGGGGACGGGGGAAAAACTGTTTTTT.

This clone came up once. The chain carries TRBV7-8 and TRBJ1-5, with TRBD1 as a possible D gene (6 bases). Trimming removed 3 bases from V and 1 base from J, with 13 bases in between. The V gene's germline CDR1 is SGHVS and CDR2 FQNEAQ. This CDR3 is built from 16 residues. The CDR3 bases are TGTGCCAGCAGCTTTTCACAGGGTCTAAGCAATCAGCCCCAGCATTTT. It is translated as CASSFSQGLSNQPQHF.

The chain joins TRBV5-1 to TRBJ2-7; D remains unclear. The CDR3 consists of 11 residues. CDR1 is SGHRS, CDR2 YFSETQ, per germline. Deletions cut 4 bases from V and 3 bases from J, with 5 bases between. The CDR3 DNA follows: TGCGCCAGCAGCCTAAACTACGAGCAGTACTTC. It is translated as CASSLNYEQYF.

The J gene is TRBJ1-6, the V gene TRBV11-2, with TRBD1 identical over 7 bases. V gave up 5 bases and J gave up 5 bases; unmatched junction bases: 9. CDR1 SGHAT and CDR2 FQNNGV come from the germline V gene. There are 16 residues in the CDR3. The CDR3: CASSNRQGWNNSPLHF. The CDR3 nucleotides read TGTGCCAGCAGCAACCGACAGGGTTGGAATAATTCACCCCTCCACTTT.

The chain is built from TRBV7-8 and TRBJ1-1, with 7 positions matching TRBD1. The CDR3 extends over 15 amino acids. CDR1 SGHVS and CDR2 FQNEAQ come from the germline V gene. Losses at the gene ends were 8 bases for V and 4 bases for J; bases not matched to a gene: 13. This chain's CDR3 is CASRPPAGGGTEAFF. CDR3 coding DNA: TGTGCCAGCCGCCCCCCGGCAGGGGGTGGCACTGAAGCTTTCTTT.

This clone was observed a handful of times. This sequence joins TRBV7-2 and TRBJ2-2; 7 bases agree with TRBD2. Germline values: CDR1 SGHTA, CDR2 FQGNSA. The CDR3 spans 13 residues. Trimming removed 5 bases from V and 8 bases from J; junction bases left unmatched: 5. The CDR3 is CASSRDYAGELFF. The DNA for the CDR3 is TGTGCCAGCAGCCGGGACTATGCGGGGGAGCTGTTTTTT.

The chain couples TRBV5-4 to TRBJ1-5; D is undetermined. CDR1 and CDR2 from the germline V gene are SGHNT and YYREEE (reference sequence). The CDR3 loop spans 14 amino acids. V lost 4 bases to trimming and J lost 4 bases, with 12 bases between them. CDR3 DNA sequence: TGTGCCAGCAGCGCTGGCACAGATAATCAGCCCCAGCATTTT. Its translation: CASSAGTDNQPQHF.

The CDR3 protein is CASSLGQGTNTIYF. In DNA form, the CDR3 reads TGCGCCAGCAGCTTGGGACAGGGGACAAACACCATATATTTT. The rearrangement links TRBV5-1 to TRBJ1-3, with TRBD1 matching 8 bases. There are 14 residues in the CDR3. The trim removed 0 bases at V and 6 bases at J, leaving 2 bases unmatched. CDR1 and CDR2 (germline): SGHRS, YFSETQ.

This sequence joins TRBV19 and TRBJ1-4; possible D gene TRBD1, 5 bases. Trimming left V 5 bases short and J 5 bases short, with 9 bases between. The germline V gene has CDR1 LNHDA and CDR2 SQIVND (reference sequence). This CDR3 contains 13 residues. The CDR3 loop is CASSAQVNEKLFF. In nucleotides, the CDR3 is TGTGCCAGTAGTGCACAGGTAAATGAAAAACTGTTTTTT.

This chain uses TRBV7-9 with TRBJ2-7, with no clear D. CDR1 and CDR2 (germline): SEHNR, FQNEAQ (reference sequence). CDR3 length: 13 residues. V lost 1 base and J 7 bases, leaving 11 bases between the germline ends. The DNA for the CDR3 is TGTGCCAGCAGCTTAGACCAGAGGCAGGAGCAGTACTTC. Its translation: CASSLDQRQEQYF. Complete variable domain (other parts from reference TRBV7-9 and TRBJ2-7): DTGVSQNPRHKITKRGQNVTFRCDPISEHNRLYWYRQTLGQGPEFLTYFQNEAQLEKSRLLSDRFSAERPKGSFSTLEIQRTEQGDSAMYLCASSLDQRQEQYFGPGTRLTVT.

The CDR3 DNA follows: TGTGCCAGCAGCTTGGCCTTGAGGGCTGAGCAGTTCTTC. Protein sequence: CASSLALRAEQFF. The chain employs TRBV5-4 and TRBJ2-1; D is perhaps TRBD2 (5 bases). Trimming left V 0 bases short and J 9 bases short, with 10 bases between. Per germline, CDR1 SGHNT and CDR2 YYREEE (reference sequence). There are 13 residues in the CDR3.

The chain has TRBV28 and TRBJ2-7; D ambiguous. V was trimmed by 2 bases and J by 9 bases, leaving 11 bases between them. CDR3 length: 12 residues. CDR1 is MDHEN, CDR2 SYDVKM, per germline. The CDR3 loop is CASSLTEIGQYF. The CDR3 DNA sequence: TGTGCCAGCAGTTTAACGGAGATTGGGCAGTACTTC. The whole variable domain, remainder taken from reference TRBV28 and TRBJ2-7, is DVKVTQSSRYLVKRTGEKVFLECVQDMDHENMFWYRQDPGLGLRLIYFSYDVKMKEKGDIPEGYSVSREKKERFSLILESASTNQTSMYLCASSLTEIGQYFGPGTRLTVT.

The CDR3 loop reads CASSNGQTYEQYF. The CDR3 DNA sequence: TGTGCCAGCAGCAACGGACAAACCTACGAGCAGTACTTC. The rearrangement links TRBV7-2 to TRBJ2-7; D is possibly TRBD1 (5 bases). Germline assignment: CDR1 SGHTA and CDR2 FQGNSA. Trimming removed 5 bases from V and 2 bases from J, with 10 bases in between. This CDR3 is built from 13 residues.

V usage is TRBV5-4 and J usage is TRBJ2-7; 15 bases are shared with TRBD2. The germline V gene encodes CDR1 SGHNT and CDR2 YYREEE (reference sequence). Unmatched junction bases numbered 7, after V lost 3 bases and J lost 6 bases. The CDR3 runs 16 residues. CDR3: CASSSGTSGRTGEQYF. The DNA for the CDR3 is TGTGCCAGCAGCTCTGGGACTAGCGGGAGGACGGGCGAGCAGTACTTC.

The CDR3 is CASGPGLVRGTDTQYF. The CDR3 bases are TGTGCCAGCGGACCCGGACTAGTCCGCGGGACAGATACGCAGTATTTT. The chain recombines TRBV2 with TRBJ2-3, with 7 bases aligning to TRBD2. This CDR3 is built from 16 residues. Germline loops: CDR1 SNHLY, CDR2 FYNNEI. The ends lost 8 bases at V and 3 bases at J; junction bases unmatched: 14.

J is TRBJ2-2 and V is TRBV7-2, with unresolved D. This CDR3 is built from 14 residues. The V and J ends lost 5 bases and 3 bases respectively, with 10 bases between them. Germline CDR1 reads SGHTA; CDR2 reads FQGNSA. Here the CDR3 DNA reads TGTGCCAGCAGCCGTAACAGTTACACCGGGGAGCTGTTTTTT. Residues: CASSRNSYTGELFF.

The sample holds a few counts of this clone. This chain joins TRBV6-2 or TRBV6-3 and TRBJ1-6; possibly TRBD1 for D (5 bases). Trimming pared 3 bases from V and 10 bases from J, leaving 10 bases between. CDR3 size: 13 residues. In germline, CDR1 is MNHEY, CDR2 SVGEGT. The CDR3 DNA sequence: TGTGCCAGCAGTTATTGGGGGGAATCACCCCTCCACTTT. It codes for CASSYWGESPLHF.

V gene TRBV5-8 combines with J gene TRBJ2-3, with 14 bases that match TRBD2. The CDR3 is made up of 17 amino acids. The J segment lost 6 bases and the V segment lost 4 bases, leaving 10 bases of the junction unmatched. Germline lookup yields CDR1 SGHTS and CDR2 YDEGEE. In DNA form, the CDR3 reads TGTGCCAGCAGCACCGGGGGACTAGCGGGAGTATATGATACGCAGTATTTT. It codes for CASSTGGLAGVYDTQYF. The complete variable domain, with remaining parts taken from reference TRBV5-8 and TRBJ2-3, reads EAGVTQSPTHLIKTRGQQATLRCSPISGHTSVYWYQQALGLGLQFLLWYDEGEERNRGNFPPRFSGRQFPNYSSELNVNALELEDSALYLCASSTGGLAGVYDTQYFGPGTRLTVL.

This clone appeared a single time. V gene TRBV5-1 combines with J gene TRBJ2-1; 11 positions agree with TRBD2. Germline CDR1 SGHRS, CDR2 YFSETQ. The CDR3 length is 16 residues. V lost 2 bases to trimming and J lost 3 bases; unmatched junction nucleotides: 4. CDR3 bases: TGCGCCAGCAGCTTAGGGGGACTAGCGGACTACAATGAGCAGTTCTTC. Protein sequence: CASSLGGLADYNEQFF.

The gene calls are TRBV30 and TRBJ1-3; D is possibly TRBD1 (6 bases). The CDR3 extends over 15 amino acids. Per the germline V gene, CDR1 is GTSNPN and CDR2 is SVGIG (reference sequence). Trimming left V 6 bases short and J 0 bases short, with 15 bases between. In DNA form, the CDR3 reads TGTGCCTGTGCGCCAGGGGAAAACTCTGGAAACACCATATATTTT. This sequence encodes CACAPGENSGNTIYF.

This chain joins TRBV5-1 and TRBJ2-3; TRBD1 agrees at 9 bases. The CDR3 contains 15 residues. The junction had 6 bases not matched to a gene; V was cut back by 3 bases and J by 4 bases. The germline CDR1 and CDR2 sequences are SGHRS and YFSETQ. CDR3 DNA: TGCGCCAGCAGCTACCGGGACAGGGATTCAGATACGCAGTATTTT. Encoded protein: CASSYRDRDSDTQYF.

This sequence joins TRBV9 and TRBJ1-4; 9 nucleotides agree with TRBD1. Germline V gives CDR1 SGDLS, CDR2 YYNGEE. CDR3 length: 16 residues. V was pared by 3 bases and J by 3 bases, with 6 bases of the junction left unmatched. The CDR3 bases are TGTGCCAGCAGCGGGGACCGGGACAGGGCTAATGAAAAACTGTTTTTT. Translation: CASSGDRDRANEKLFF.

This clone has only one observation. The chain recombines TRBV6-5 with TRBJ1-2; D is uncertain. CDR1 MNHEY and CDR2 SVGAGI come from the germline V gene. Trimming stripped 10 bases from V and 8 bases from J, with 14 bases between. CDR3 length: 11 residues. The CDR3 loop is CAIQEGGGYTF. The CDR3 nucleotides are TGTGCCATCCAAGAAGGAGGAGGCTACACCTTC.

The V and J genes are TRBV28 and TRBJ1-2; 8 nucleotides agree with TRBD1. Trimming cost V 6 bases and J 1 base; bases outside gene matches: 10. In germline, CDR1 is MDHEN, CDR2 SYDVKM. This CDR3 spans 16 amino acids. As DNA, the CDR3 is TGTGCCAGCAGACCCCGGGACAGGCCACGTAACTATGGCTACACCTTC. Protein: CASRPRDRPRNYGYTF.

Details on this clone: Other DNA sequences in this specimen translate into the identical CDR3. J is TRBJ1-5 and V is TRBV18; D is unclear. V was trimmed by 6 bases and J by 0 bases, leaving 9 bases between them. CDR1 is KGHSH, CDR2 LQKENI, per germline. The CDR3 is 14 residues long. The CDR3 coding sequence is TGTGCCAGCTCTCCCAACTATAGCAATCAGCCCCAGCATTTT. It encodes CASSPNYSNQPQHF.

The V call is TRBV28, the J call TRBJ2-1; TRBD2 is a possible D gene (6 bases). The CDR3 covers 14 residues. Trimming took 2 bases from V and 2 from J, leaving 7 bases between them. Germline V gene sequence: CDR1 MDHEN, CDR2 SYDVKM. The CDR3 DNA reads as TGTGCCAGCAGTTTACCGGGGGCCTACAATGAGCAGTTCTTC. It encodes CASSLPGAYNEQFF.

V is TRBV28 and J is TRBJ2-7; D is uncertain. Germline assignment: CDR1 MDHEN and CDR2 SYDVKM. The CDR3 spans 12 residues. V was cut by 6 bases and J by 12 bases, with 18 bases left in between. CDR3 in amino acids: CASSPQTATRYF. The CDR3 DNA is TGTGCCAGCAGCCCACAGACGGCTACGAGGTACTTC.

The V call is TRBV5-1, the J call TRBJ1-4, with D possibly matching TRBD1 (5 bases). This CDR3 is 14 amino acids long. The germline gives CDR1 SGHRS, CDR2 YFSETQ. Trimming took 5 bases from V and 8 from J, leaving 16 bases between them. CDR3 loop: CASRRLAGDEKLFF. The CDR3 nucleotides read TGCGCCAGCAGGAGACTCGCGGGGGACGAAAAACTGTTTTTT.

This clone was recorded only once. This sequence joins TRBV12-3 or TRBV12-4 and TRBJ2-7; D might be TRBD1 (5 bases). The V end lost 4 bases, the J end lost 6 bases, and 10 bases lay between the germline ends. CDR3 length: 12 amino acids. CDR3 in amino acids: CASSYVRAEQYF. The CDR3 DNA is TGTGCCAGCAGTTACGTCAGGGCCGAGCAGTACTTC.

This clone was seen many times. The V gene is TRBV11-2, the J gene TRBJ1-2; 9 bases align to TRBD1. After removal of 5 bases from V and 7 bases from J, the junction contained 11 bases not matched to a gene. Germline-derived CDR1 and CDR2 are SGHAT and FQNNGV. CDR3 length equals 15 residues. This chain's CDR3 is CASSPLGDRVRGYTF. The CDR3 nucleotides are TGTGCCAGCAGCCCCCTGGGGGACAGGGTGCGTGGCTACACCTTC.